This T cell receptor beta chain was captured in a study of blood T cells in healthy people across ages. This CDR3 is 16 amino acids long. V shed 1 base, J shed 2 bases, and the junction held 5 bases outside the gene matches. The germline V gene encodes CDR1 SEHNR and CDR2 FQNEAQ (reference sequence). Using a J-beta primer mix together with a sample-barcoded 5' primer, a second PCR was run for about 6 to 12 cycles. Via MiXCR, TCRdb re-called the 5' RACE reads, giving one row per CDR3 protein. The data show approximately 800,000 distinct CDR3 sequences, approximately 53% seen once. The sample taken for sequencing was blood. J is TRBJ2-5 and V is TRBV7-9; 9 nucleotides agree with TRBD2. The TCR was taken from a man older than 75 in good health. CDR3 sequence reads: CASSLGASGKQETQYF. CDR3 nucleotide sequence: TGTGCCAGCAGCTTAGGTGCTAGCGGGAAGCAAGAGACCCAGTACTTC.